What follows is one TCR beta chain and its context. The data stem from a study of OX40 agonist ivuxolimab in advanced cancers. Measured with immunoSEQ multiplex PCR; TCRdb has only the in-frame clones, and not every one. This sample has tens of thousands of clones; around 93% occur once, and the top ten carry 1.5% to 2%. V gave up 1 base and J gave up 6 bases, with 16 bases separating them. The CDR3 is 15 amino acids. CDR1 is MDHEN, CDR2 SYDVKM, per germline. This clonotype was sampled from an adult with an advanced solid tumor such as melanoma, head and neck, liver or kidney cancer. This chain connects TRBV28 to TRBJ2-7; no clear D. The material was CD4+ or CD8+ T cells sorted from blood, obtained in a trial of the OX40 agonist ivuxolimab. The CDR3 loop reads CASSLSVGISAEQYF. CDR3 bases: TGTGCCAGCAGTTTATCAGTAGGGATTTCCGCCGAGCAGTACTTC.